This T cell receptor beta chain appears in the sequencing data of a study of blood T cells in healthy people across ages. This clonotype showed up just a few times. Its target is not known. General study findings and limits: Diversity estimated from one million T cells was considered an underestimate.

This CDR3 region has 15 residues. Germline V gives CDR1 MDHEN, CDR2 SYDVKM. Primed by a sample-barcoded 5' primer and a J-beta primer mix, a second PCR proceeded for about 7 to 12 cycles. MiXCR, run by TCRdb on the 5' RACE reads, gives a single entry per CDR3 protein. The top ten clones hold more than 8.5% of a sample with hundreds of thousands of distinct CDR3 sequences, 20% to 30% of them seen once. These sequences were also reported in another study, on T cells of mothers and their children. That source notes: For each mother, over 8 million TCR beta CDR3 reads were obtained, and for each child, a few million.

Material: blood. The clonotype was recovered from a boy younger than 18 in good health. This sequence joins TRBV28 and TRBJ2-5; unclear D gene. Gene TRBJ2-7 matches the end of the DNA better, so the J call may be wrong. As DNA, the CDR3 is TGTGCCAGCAGTTCACCCCCGCGAACATCCTACGAGCAGTACTTC. This sequence encodes CASSSPPRTSYEQYF.